A single sample is the source of the 15 T cell receptor beta chains below, sequenced in a study of cytomegalovirus exposure and HLA in healthy donors. The PCR contained 60 Vbeta and 13 Jbeta primers. Sequenced by immunoSEQ multiplex PCR; TCRdb stores in-frame clones only, minus some. The table records about 170,000 clones, 62% of them present only once. The sequencing sample was made of PBMCs. The receptors come from a man in his forties in good health and CMV-seronegative.

The chain is built from TRBV5-1 and TRBJ2-3; D is unclear. Germline values: CDR1 SGHRS, CDR2 YFSETQ. The CDR3 is 15 amino acids. V lost 1 base and J 2 bases, leaving 11 bases between the germline ends. The CDR3: CASSLNPSITDTQYF. CDR3 coding DNA: TGCGCCAGCAGCTTGAACCCTAGTATCACAGATACGCAGTATTTT.

V gene TRBV6-1 combines with J gene TRBJ1-5; tentative D call: TRBD1 (5 bases). The length of the CDR3 is 12 residues. V gave up 8 bases and J gave up 1 base, with 6 bases separating them. Germline loops: CDR1 MNHNS, CDR2 SASEGT. CDR3 in amino acids: CASAGSNQPQHF. CDR3 DNA: TGTGCCAGCGCAGGGAGCAATCAGCCCCAGCATTTT.

The chain has TRBV9 and TRBJ2-5; D is unresolved. This CDR3 is built from 14 residues. The V end lost 3 bases, the J end lost 4 bases, and 13 bases lay between the germline ends. Germline V gives CDR1 SGDLS, CDR2 YYNGEE. CDR3 DNA sequence: TGTGCCAGCAGCGGTGTGGGCCTCACAGAGACCCAGTACTTC. Its translation: CASSGVGLTETQYF. The whole variable domain, remainder taken from reference TRBV9 and TRBJ2-5, is DSGVTQTPKHLITATGQRVTLRCSPRSGDLSVYWYQQSLDQGLQFLIQYYNGEERAKGNILERFSAQQFPDLHSELNLSSLELGDSALYFCASSGVGLTETQYFGPGTRLLVL.

This clone has just a few counts. This sequence joins TRBV6-5 and TRBJ2-7; TRBD1 agrees at 8 bases. This CDR3 has 15 residues. The V and J ends lost 0 bases and 3 bases, in that order; junction bases with no gene match: 4. The V gene's germline CDR1 is MNHEY and CDR2 SVGAGI. The CDR3 DNA follows: TGTGCCAGCAGTTACTCCGGGACAGGTGACTACGAGCAGTACTTC. Protein sequence: CASSYSGTGDYEQYF.

V gene TRBV28 combines with J gene TRBJ2-4; D possibly corresponds to TRBD1 (6 bases). The CDR3 spans 14 residues. Per germline, CDR1 MDHEN and CDR2 SYDVKM. V lost 7 bases and J lost 3, with 13 bases in between. The CDR3 DNA is TGTGCCAGCACCCCGACAGGAGGCAAAAACATTCAGTACTTC. This gives the protein CASTPTGGKNIQYF. The full variable domain, in which reference TRBV28 and TRBJ2-4 provide the parts outside the CDR3, is DVKVTQSSRYLVKRTGEKVFLECVQDMDHENMFWYRQDPGLGLRLIYFSYDVKMKEKGDIPEGYSVSREKKERFSLILESASTNQTSMYLCASTPTGGKNIQYFGAGTRLSVL.

The chain uses TRBV27 and TRBJ2-7; 7 nucleotides line up with TRBD1. This CDR3 spans 15 amino acids. CDR1 is MNHEY, CDR2 SMNVEV, per germline (reference sequence). The ends lost 2 bases at V and 1 base at J; junction bases unmatched: 5. The CDR3 DNA reads TGTGCCAGCAGTTTAAAGGGACAGATATCCTACGAGCAGTACTTC. Translating gives CASSLKGQISYEQYF.

V usage is TRBV6-4 and J usage is TRBJ2-7; the match to TRBD1 covers 8 bases. The trim removed 1 base at V and 4 bases at J, leaving 12 bases unmatched. The CDR3 is made up of 17 amino acids. From germline, CDR1 is MRHNA and CDR2 SNTAGT. The CDR3 sequence: CASSDLLTGEKRYEQYF. Here the CDR3 DNA reads TGTGCCAGCAGTGACTTATTGACAGGGGAGAAGAGGTACGAGCAGTACTTC.

J is TRBJ1-1 and V is TRBV30; possibly TRBD1 for D (5 bases). The CDR3 loop spans 16 amino acids. Per germline, CDR1 GTSNPN and CDR2 SVGIG (reference sequence). Trimming took off 5 bases at V and 0 bases at J, with 19 bases between the two ends. The CDR3 spells CAWLSGLYSLNTEAFF. The DNA of the CDR3 is TGTGCCTGGCTTTCGGGACTGTATAGCTTGAACACTGAAGCTTTCTTT.

The sample holds a few counts of this clone. This rearrangement joins TRBV19 to TRBJ2-3; 8 bases map to TRBD2. The V gene end was trimmed by 4 bases and the J gene end by 0 bases; junction bases not matched to a gene: 6. This CDR3 is 16 amino acids long. The germline V gene encodes CDR1 LNHDA and CDR2 SQIVND (reference sequence). The CDR3 here is CASSTRAGGSTDTQYF. The DNA of the CDR3 is TGTGCCAGTAGTACCCGGGCGGGGGGTAGCACAGATACGCAGTATTTT.

This clone was seen just once. V is TRBV6-5 and J is TRBJ2-3, with no clear D. Germline V CDR1 and CDR2: MNHEY, SVGAGI. This CDR3 has 13 residues. V lost 2 bases, J lost 3 bases, and 6 bases lay in between. This chain's CDR3 is CASSYDWTDTQYF. CDR3 bases: TGTGCCAGCAGTTACGACTGGACAGATACGCAGTATTTT.

The chain carries TRBV7-2 and TRBJ1-2; tentatively, D is TRBD1 (5 bases). CDR3 length: 16 amino acids. Germline CDR1 SGHTA, CDR2 FQGNSA. Trimming shortened V by 7 bases and J by 3 bases, and 21 bases separated the two germline ends. In DNA, the CDR3 is TGTGCCAGCACCCGGCAGACCGGGACTTCCTACTATGGCTACACCTTC. This translates into CASTRQTGTSYYGYTF. The whole variable domain, remainder taken from reference TRBV7-2 and TRBJ1-2, is GAGVSQSPSNKVTEKGKDVELRCDPISGHTALYWYRQSLGQGLEFLIYFQGNSAPDKSGLPSDRFSAERTGGSVSTLTIQRTQQEDSAVYLCASTRQTGTSYYGYTFGSGTRLTVV.

This sequence joins TRBV7-2 and TRBJ2-5, with 9 bases identical to TRBD2. There are 15 residues in the CDR3. Germline V gives CDR1 SGHTA, CDR2 FQGNSA. V dropped 6 bases and J dropped 1; count of bases not matched to a gene: 6. The CDR3 nucleotides are TGTGCCAGCAGTTATCGAGCGGGGGGCCAAGAGACCCAGTACTTC. Amino acid sequence: CASSYRAGGQETQYF.

This clone was seen just once. The chain recombines TRBV5-1 with TRBJ1-3; 8 bases agree with TRBD1. This CDR3 spans 16 amino acids. CDR1 and CDR2 from the germline V gene are SGHRS and YFSETQ. After removal of 0 bases from V and 2 bases from J, the junction contained 4 bases not matched to a gene. This CDR3 reads CASSLGVGQAGNTIYF. CDR3 sequence (DNA): TGCGCCAGCAGCTTGGGAGTGGGACAGGCTGGAAACACCATATATTTT.

The chain couples TRBV18 to TRBJ1-2, with TRBD1 matching over 8 bases. The CDR3 is made up of 14 amino acids. V shed 4 bases, J shed 6 bases, and the junction held 7 bases outside the gene matches. Germline CDR1 KGHSH, CDR2 LQKENI. In DNA form, the CDR3 reads TGTGCCAGCTCACTCCTACAGGGGGGTGATGGCTACACCTTC. Translation gives CASSLLQGGDGYTF.

The chain uses TRBV5-1 and TRBJ1-5; D is uncertain. The CDR3 length is 15 residues. V was shortened by 5 bases and J by 0 bases, with 12 bases between the two germline ends. The germline gives CDR1 SGHRS, CDR2 YFSETQ. CDR3 loop: CASSPGDYSNQPQHF. The CDR3 DNA follows: TGCGCCAGCAGTCCAGGTGATTATAGCAATCAGCCCCAGCATTTT.